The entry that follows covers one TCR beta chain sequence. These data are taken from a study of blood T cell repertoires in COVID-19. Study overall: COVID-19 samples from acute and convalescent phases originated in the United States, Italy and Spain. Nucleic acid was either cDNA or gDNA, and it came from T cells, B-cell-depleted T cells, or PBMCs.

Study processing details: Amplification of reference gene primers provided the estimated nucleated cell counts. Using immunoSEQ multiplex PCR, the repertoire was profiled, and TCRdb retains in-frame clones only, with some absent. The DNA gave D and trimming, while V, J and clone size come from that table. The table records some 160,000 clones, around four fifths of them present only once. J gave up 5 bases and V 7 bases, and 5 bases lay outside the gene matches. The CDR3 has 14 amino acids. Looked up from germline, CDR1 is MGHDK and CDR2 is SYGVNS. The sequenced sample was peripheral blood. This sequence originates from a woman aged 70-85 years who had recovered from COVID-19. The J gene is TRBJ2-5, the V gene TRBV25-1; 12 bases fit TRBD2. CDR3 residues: CASTLAGGRETQYF. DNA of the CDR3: TGTGCCAGCACCCTAGCGGGGGGGCGGGAGACCCAGTACTTC.